This T cell receptor beta chain appears in the sequencing data of a study of cytomegalovirus exposure and HLA in healthy donors (dated by TCRdb to the late 2010s). At the level of the whole study: An earlier analysis of approximately 640 of the donors reported 276 Gb of sequence data and roughly 100 million unique TCR beta sequences from 190 million or so T cells. Roughly 5 DR-DQ haplotypes were handled as single units for association and clustering because linkage in the cohort was strong. Every repertoire in the discovery cohort had been generated on one and the same sequencing platform. An earlier analysis of approximately 500 of the donors applied high-throughput TCR beta sequencing to assess whether each TCR beta V gene segment acted as functional or pseudogenic. In a later genetic analysis, genome-wide SNP genotypes for about 60% of the 666 donors were used, and that subset was treated as a discovery cohort. Among the 398 genotyped donors, about 83% belonged to the genetic ancestry cluster associated with self-reported Caucasian donors. To study patterns of TCR occurrence, a later analysis re-analyzed previously published TCR beta repertoires from 650 to 750 donors and added high-resolution HLA genotyping. Donor age, sex, ethnicity and CMV serostatus were compiled together with the repertoire data. The study aimed to test whether cataloging public T cell receptors could reveal signatures of past pathogen exposure. HLA typing covered class I and class II loci at four-digit resolution. Typing coverage differed by locus: A, B, C, DRB1 and DQB1 were typed in about 620-630 donors, DQA1 in around 500, DPA1 in approximately 600, and DPB1 in approximately 450. Across roughly 420 genotyped donors of the cohort, an average of approximately 240,000 unique TCR beta nucleotide sequences per donor were sequenced, and around 20% of those sequences were non-productive. Using immunosequencing, the study profiled T cell repertoires from around 680 subjects and related those repertoires to cytomegalovirus serostatus. An early release that covered about 600 HLA-typed donors contained around 300 gigabases of sequencing data and tens of millions of unique TCR sequences. In addition to the first cohort of roughly 700 subjects, a separate validation cohort of 130 or so different subjects was used. Rather than drawing on any new phenotypic data, the later analysis identified candidate immune exposures from TCR beta sequences and the way those sequences occurred across donors. The study combined high-throughput TCR immunosequencing, statistical association of individual TCRs with disease status, and machine learning to predict cytomegalovirus infection status.

Of note for this clone: The antigen this receptor binds is unknown. Per-base qualities were not stored, and no clone one base away is much larger.

Study-wide findings and limitations: The cohort was sequenced for TCR beta chains only, and without alpha or paired-chain data the features that could be detected were limited. The sequencing pipeline was judged likely to have produced a cluster of highly shared sequence variants as a technical artifact. In a later analysis, several top co-occurrence clusters were reported to appear linked to parvovirus B19, influenza, CMV and Epstein-Barr virus. A later analysis associated about 18,000 TCR beta sequences with specific HLA alleles at a false discovery rate of 0.05. In a later analysis, TCR association rates were found to vary across HLA loci, with the most associated TCRs seen for DRB1 alleles and the fewest for HLA-C alleles. Correlated functional status among segregating V segments might be attributable to linkage disequilibrium, but an unknown experimental factor could not be ruled out. An association between a missense DCLRE1C variant and V-gene and J-gene trimming of TCR beta chains was found in a later genetic analysis and replicated in an independent cohort. According to a later genetic analysis, donors in an Asian-associated ancestry cluster had fewer N-insertions in productive TCRs than the approximately 670-donor mean. The study listed 164 TCR beta chains as associated with cytomegalovirus. Most CMV-associated TCR beta chains appeared to be HLA-restricted in a later analysis, and the HLA associations seemed to be driven largely by CMV exposure. Across donors, most TCR sequences were observed very rarely, whereas some public TCRs were present in many individuals. Assigning TCR associations to individual alleles was difficult when HLA alleles, especially DR and DQ, strongly co-occurred. Broadly in line with IMGT annotations, most TCR beta V segments showed up in productive rearrangements about 87% or about 30% of the time in an earlier analysis of 450 to 600 of the donors. CMV serostatus was the only immune exposure information available for the cohort. A further reported finding was that TCR beta sequences accurately predicted the HLA-A and HLA-B alleles for most subjects in the first cohort. In a later analysis, HLA-associated TCR beta chains showed more clonal expansion and lower generation probabilities than non-associated chains that were equally common. Because the 87-base-pair reads could not distinguish some IMGT-functional V segments, including TRBV6-2 and TRBV6-3, those segments were excluded. Because counts were too low, seventeen rarely observed V segments, including chromosome 9 orphons, were left out of the earlier analysis of approximately 500 of the donors. The authors suggested that the approach could potentially be extended to other disease states and immunological phenotypes. Because HLA typing was missing for some donors at each locus, association tests included only the typed subset. In vitro tests confirmed that a few of the cytomegalovirus-associated TCR beta chains recognize cytomegalovirus antigens. Sequencing depth was assumed to be roughly uniform across donors in the presence/absence analyses, though that assumption may not hold. The classifier was reported to diagnose cytomegalovirus status with high specificity and sensitivity in both the original and validation cohorts.

The cohort comprised around 700 healthy bone marrow donors. Cohort members were all nominally healthy when sampled, although unrecorded immune exposures were likely present. The donor tested CMV seronegative, placing the donor among the 350 to 400 seronegative members of the cohort. A peripheral blood sample was provided by each donor, and peripheral blood mononuclear cells were used for TCR beta sequencing. Genomic DNA was extracted from the blood cell samples with the Qiagen DNeasy Blood Extraction Kit. The library was obtained by the immunoSEQ multiplex PCR assay. A mixture of 60 forward primers for TCR Vbeta segments and 13 reverse primers for TCR Jbeta segments was used in the multiplex PCR. A multiplex PCR assay on genomic DNA amplified the CDR3 region of rearranged TCR beta genes. The Illumina HiSeq System was used to sequence the amplified TCR beta libraries as 87-base-pair reads. The source study handled its data this way. A later analysis tallied approximately 87 million unique TCR beta chains across the 600 to 700 repertoires, and about 12 million of those chains were shared by two or more donors. Raw reads were error-corrected and collapsed into unique sequences by a nearest-neighbor algorithm in which closely related sequences were merged to remove PCR and sequencing errors. To assign V, D and J gene segments, CDR3 sequences were aligned to IMGT reference sequences. For a sequence to be retained, a match of at least six nucleotides was required to both a V gene segment and a J gene segment. Rearrangements were classified as productive when the CDR3 lacked stop codons and remained in frame with V and J, and all other rearrangements were classified as non-productive. CDR3 was defined according to IMGT convention as the region running from the second conserved V-encoded cysteine to the conserved J-encoded phenylalanine. The earlier analysis of 500 to 650 of the donors excluded any sequence lacking an unambiguous match to a single V gene segment. An earlier analysis of 587 of the donors called V segments functional above 56.7% productive rearrangements and segregating when the between-donor standard deviation exceeded 5%. A statistical classification framework was built to diagnose cytomegalovirus status from the catalog of TCR beta chain sequences. V and J gene assignment, in a later analysis, came from comparing TCR nucleotide sequences with IMGT/GENE-DB human TR gene sequences. A later analysis assigned CDR3 sequences and most-parsimonious VDJ recombination scenarios with the TCRdist pipeline. In a later analysis, each TCR beta chain was defined by its CDR3 amino acid sequence together with its V-gene family, and reads without a unique V-gene family were excluded. A later analysis removed 550 to 700 highly shared, low-generation-probability nucleotide sequences to deal with suspected cross-contamination and a sequencing artifact. In a later analysis, a clonal expansion index for each public chain was calculated from normalized within-repertoire ranks of inferred template counts. In a later analysis, generation probabilities were computed with a VDJ recombination model fitted to out-of-frame rearrangements, and the resulting probabilities were checked against IGoR. In a later analysis, hypergeometric tests were used to score TCR-TCR, TCR-HLA and TCR-CMV co-occurrence, with a repertoire-size bias correction applied to TCR pairs. To estimate false discovery rates, a later analysis permuted the HLA or CMV assignments 20 times. In a later analysis, co-occurring TCRs were grouped using DBSCAN, and TCRdist sequence similarity was added for clustering within HLA-allele-positive subsets. Co-occurrence clustering excluded repertoires with fewer than 30,000 or more than 120,000 public chains, plus five with anomalous nucleotide sharing. Here the immuneACCESS table is served through TCRdb, limited to in-frame sequences with V and J called. Missing clones are a known gap in these copies; in checked studies unresolved V genes cover under half, and the rest lacks a known reason. That table supplies the V and J calls and clone size; D and trimming were determined from the DNA. Within this sample are roughly 150,000 clones, with roughly 80% of them counted one time only. The leading ten clones occupy approximately 2.4% of the sample.

The CDR3 runs 16 amino acids, cysteine and phenylalanine included. Just the 48-base CDR3 DNA is kept, in frame starting at base 1. This receptor was taken from a male donor in good health and CMV-seronegative. Recombination joined TRBV21-1 with TRBJ2-3; the table assigns TRBD2, which was not confirmed against the DNA. TRBV21-1 constitutes a pseudogene. The source material was PBMCs. The sequenced DNA: TGTGCCAGCAGCAAAGAGGGACTAGCGGGACCGGATACGCAGTATTTT. Its product reads: CASSKEGLAGPDTQYF.